This is a list of T cell receptor beta chains from one sample in a study of molecular identifiers for immune sequencing clone quantification. MiXCR, applied by TCRdb to the PCR reads, yields one record per CDR3 protein. The data show approximately 550,000 distinct CDR3 sequences, around 21% seen once. Sequenced sample: naive CD8+ T cells from blood, with Jurkat cell RNA spiked in. Receptors originate from a human donor in good health. Some libraries in this study had Jurkat cell RNA spiked in. Both conserved end residues are part of each CDR3. The D gene is left open where the match is weak. Only some rows state a clone size, as once, few, many or a class for expanded clones.

J gene	D gene	V gene	clone size	CDR3 DNA	CDR3 protein
TRBJ2-3	.	TRBV21-1	few	TGTGCCAGCAGTCACCATCAGACACGTGCAGATACGCAGTATTTT	CASSHHQTRADTQYF
TRBJ2-7	.	TRBV20-1	few	TGCAGTGCTCGACTATCTAGCGATCCCTACGAGCAGTACTTC	CSARLSSDPYEQYF
TRBJ1-5	.	TRBV12-3/TRBV12-4	few	TGTGCCAGCAGTAGACAGTTCCCCAATAGCAATCAGCCCCAGCATTTT	CASSRQFPNSNQPQHF
TRBJ1-1	TRBD1	TRBV18	many	TGTGCCAGCTCAGAACCCGGGGACAGGGGGTTCACTGAAGCTTTCTTT	CASSEPGDRGFTEAFF
TRBJ1-6	TRBD1	TRBV3-1	.	TGTGCCAGCAGCCTGGGGACAGGGGGTAAAATTGGGAATTCACCCCTCCACTTT	CASSLGTGGKIGNSPLHF
TRBJ2-7	.	TRBV5-4	many	TGTGCCAGCAGCGCCCGGACGGGCGGTACCTACGAGCAGTACTTC	CASSARTGGTYEQYF
TRBJ2-7	.	TRBV28	many	TGTGCCAGCAGTTTATGGTCGGGCTACGAGCAGTACTTC	CASSLWSGYEQYF
TRBJ1-3	.	TRBV30	.	TGTGCCTGGAGTTTCGCTGGAAACACCATATATTTT	CAWSFAGNTIYF
TRBJ2-3	TRBD1	TRBV4-3	many	TGCGCCAGCAGCCAAGAACCGGACAGGGGTCCAGATACGCAGTATTTT	CASSQEPDRGPDTQYF
TRBJ2-3	.	TRBV12-3/TRBV12-4	many	TGTGCCAGCAGTCGTACCTGGGATACGCAGTATTTT	CASSRTWDTQYF
TRBJ2-7	.	TRBV30	few	TGTGCCTGGAGTGTACCGGGGAATCCCTACGAGCAGTACTTC	CAWSVPGNPYEQYF
TRBJ2-5	.	TRBV6-6	.	TGTGTCAGCAGTTACTCTCCTTCTAGGGCGAGCCAAGAGACCCAGTACTTC	CVSSYSPSRASQETQYF
TRBJ2-3	.	TRBV10-3	.	TGTGCCATCAGTGAGTCGACGGGGGCCCCACATACGCAGTATTTT	CAISESTGAPHTQYF
TRBJ2-5	.	TRBV5-1	many	TGCGCCAGCAGCCAGACCCAGTACGGCCCCCGGGAGACCCAGTACTTC	CASSQTQYGPRETQYF
TRBJ2-1	.	TRBV5-6	few	TGTGCCAGCAGCGGGAGGTCATCCTACAATGAGCAGTTCTTC	CASSGRSSYNEQFF